This TCR beta chain was captured by sequencing in a study of blood T cell repertoires in COVID-19 (TCRdb year 2020). With regard to the full study: Samples covering the acute and convalescent phases of COVID-19 were provided by collaborators in the United States, Italy and Spain. The prospective study material was composed of cDNA or gDNA derived from T cells, B-cell-depleted T cells, or PBMCs. Deeply sampled blood TCRbeta repertoires from subjects exposed to, actively infected with, or recovered from COVID-19 were included in the dataset. Nearly every sample came with metadata listing a de-identified subject ID, COVID-19 status, age in years and sex. The samples were drawn from the first 160 participants of the ongoing ImmuneRACE study and from some 1,300 subjects provided by 6 global collaborators. The repertoires were released in a freely available public database intended as a resource for research on the immune response to SARS-CoV-2. Where HLA class I and class II types were available, the types were taken from metadata supplied by the sample provider, not from assay-based typing. Study-wide findings and limitations: The amount of clinical and demographic metadata varied by source and participant and was provided uncurated.

The CDR3 starts with the cysteine, ends with the phenylalanine, and has 16 residues. The only DNA kept is the CDR3, 48 bases in frame from the first base. As encoded in the germline V gene, CDR1 is KGHDR while CDR2 is SFDVKD. A distance of 14 bases separates the germline ends of V and J, which lose 0 bases and 6 bases respectively. Another Seattle source contributed samples from volunteer blood donors who had recovered from COVID-19. The collaborating institutions used their own protocols to collect whole blood in K2EDTA tubes. For TCRbeta analysis, collaborators shipped samples in one of three forms: frozen whole blood, isolated PBMCs, or DNA extracted from either of those sample types. TCRbeta CDR3 regions were amplified from genomic DNA by means of the immunoSEQ Assay, a bias-controlled multiplex PCR. As for how the authors treated the data: The number of nucleated cells in each sample was estimated from the amplification of reference gene primers within the assay. Sequence reads were collapsed and filtered to measure the absolute abundance of every unique TCRbeta CDR3 rearrangement. For each sample, productive Simpson clonality was calculated by taking the square root of Simpson's diversity index across productive rearrangements. The table was pulled from immuneACCESS by TCRdb, which kept in-frame rearrangements only. Such tables lose some clones; where checked, under half of the loss comes from unresolved V genes, and the rest has no known cause. That table gives V, J and clone size, and the DNA gave D and trimming. The sample has 200,000 to 250,000 clones on record, approximately 84% of them singletons. Jointly, the top ten make up 3% to 3.5% of the sample.

A remark on this clone: The antigen it binds to is not known. Per-base quality was not reported, and no clone a single base away is much larger than it.

The chain is encoded by TRBV24-1 joined to TRBJ1-5, with no reliable assignment of the D segment. This clonotype originated in a woman between 25 and 40 years old who had recovered from COVID-19. Input material: peripheral blood. CDR3 region: CATSDLQAGSSQPQHF. The DNA sequence reads TGTGCCACCAGTGATTTGCAAGCCGGGTCTAGTCAGCCCCAGCATTTT.